These T cell receptor beta chains were read from a single sample in a study of T cell repertoires in cytomegalovirus infection. TCRdb re-analysed the reads in MiXCR, keeping a single row per CDR3 protein. Of fewer than 350,000 distinct CDR3 sequences detected, roughly a sixth appear once; the ten largest clones hold about 12%. Material for sequencing was PBMCs. Receptors were obtained from a human donor in good health (CMV status not recorded). Some clones in this sample may be carry-over from other donors' samples. Both conserved end residues are part of each CDR3. A D gene is named only where the DNA matches it firmly. The size field is filled for only some rows; it gives once, few, many or a size class.

j_call d_call v_call clone_size cdr3_nt cdr3_aa
TRBJ2-7 - TRBV20-1 - TGCAGTGCCCTAGAGGGAGGGGGGGCCCGGGCCTACGAGCAGTACTTC CSALEGGGARAYEQYF
TRBJ2-6 TRBD1 TRBV2 - TGTGCCAGCGGGACAGGGGTTCCTGGGGCCAACGTCCTGACTTTC CASGTGVPGANVLTF
TRBJ2-5 TRBD2 TRBV15 - TGTGCCACCAGCAGAGATCCGGGGGGGGAGACCCAGTACTTC CATSRDPGGETQYF
TRBJ2-5 - TRBV6-1 many TGTGCCAGCAGTGAATCGGCGTACATGGGTGTTGAGACCCAGTACTTC CASSESAYMGVETQYF
TRBJ2-3 TRBD2 TRBV5-1 many TGCGCCAGCAGCTCCAGACTAGCGGGGGTGGTTACCATCTGGTATTTT CASSSRLAGVVTIWYF
TRBJ1-1 TRBD1 TRBV7-6 - TGTGCCAGCAGCTTGGGACAGGGGCCTGGAACTGAAGCTTTCTTT CASSLGQGPGTEAFF
TRBJ1-2 - TRBV6-2/TRBV6-3 few TGTGCCAGCAGTTACTCAACCAGCACAGCGATTTACTATGGCTACACCTTC CASSYSTSTAIYYGYTF
TRBJ2-3 TRBD2 TRBV7-2 - TGTGCCAGCAGCTTAGGTCTAGCGGGGATTACGCAGTATTTT CASSLGLAGITQYF
TRBJ1-5 TRBD1 TRBV4-2 many TGTGCCAGCAGCCAAGTCGCGGTAACCGGGACAGAAAACGCGCGGGGCAATCAGCCCCAGCATTTT CASSQVAVTGTENARGNQPQHF
TRBJ2-1 TRBD2 TRBV4-1 - TGCGCCAGCAGCTCGCCTAGCGGGGGGGTGAACAATGAGCAGTTCTTC CASSSPSGGVNNEQFF
TRBJ2-2 - TRBV6-5 - TGTGCCAGCAGTGCCCTCAGAAACACCGGGGAGCTGTTTTTT CASSALRNTGELFF
TRBJ2-5 TRBD2 TRBV28 - TGTGCCAGCAGTTTATGGATAGCGGGGGAGAAGGAGACCCAGTACTTC CASSLWIAGEKETQYF
TRBJ1-5 - TRBV7-2 many TGTGCCAGCAGCCCCGGACAGCTATTGCCCCAGCATTTT CASSPGQLLPQHF
TRBJ2-3 - TRBV20-1 - TGCAGTGCTAGGAGGGGAGGCACAGATACGCAGTATTTT CSARRGGTDTQYF
TRBJ2-1 - TRBV11-1 many TGTGCCAGCTCCTCGTTCGCGGGGCTCACCTACAATGAGCAGTTCTTC CASSSFAGLTYNEQFF
TRBJ1-1 - TRBV18 few TGTGCCAGCTCGATACAGGGAGGAAATAACGCTGAAGCTTTCTTT CASSIQGGNNAEAFF
TRBJ2-1 - TRBV28 few TGTGCCAGCAGTTCCACGCAGACCCTGAATGAGCAGTTCTTC CASSSTQTLNEQFF
TRBJ2-7 TRBD1 TRBV12-3/TRBV12-4 many TGTGCCAGCAGTCAAGGGACAGGGTACGAGCAGTACTTC CASSQGTGYEQYF
TRBJ1-1 TRBD1 TRBV28 many TGTGCCAGCAGTTCCCCGGACAGGACGGACACTGAAGCTTTCTTT CASSSPDRTDTEAFF
TRBJ1-2 - TRBV27 many TGTGCCAGCAGTTTATGGCCTCCGCGGGGGGTAGTTTATGGCTACACCTTC CASSLWPPRGVVYGYTF
TRBJ1-6 - TRBV7-3 few TGTGCCAGCAGCTTAGCACAGGGCACTTCACCCCTCCACTTT CASSLAQGTSPLHF
TRBJ1-2 TRBD1 TRBV28 few TGTGCCAGCAGTTTATCCGACAGGGGCTATGGCTACACCTTC CASSLSDRGYGYTF
TRBJ2-3 - TRBV12-3/TRBV12-4 few TGTGCCAGCAGTTCTACAATAGGCACAGATACGCAGTATTTT CASSSTIGTDTQYF
TRBJ2-3 TRBD2 TRBV7-2 many TGTGCCAGCAGCTTCGCTCCGCGGGGGAGGGCAGATACGCAGTATTTT CASSFAPRGRADTQYF
TRBJ2-7 TRBD1 TRBV12-3/TRBV12-4 few TGTGCCAGCAGCCGAGGACAGGGAATGGGCTACGAGCAGTACTTC CASSRGQGMGYEQYF
TRBJ2-2 TRBD2 TRBV7-6 many TGTGCCAGCAGCCCGAGACTAGCGGGGATGTGGGAGCTGTTTTTT CASSPRLAGMWELFF